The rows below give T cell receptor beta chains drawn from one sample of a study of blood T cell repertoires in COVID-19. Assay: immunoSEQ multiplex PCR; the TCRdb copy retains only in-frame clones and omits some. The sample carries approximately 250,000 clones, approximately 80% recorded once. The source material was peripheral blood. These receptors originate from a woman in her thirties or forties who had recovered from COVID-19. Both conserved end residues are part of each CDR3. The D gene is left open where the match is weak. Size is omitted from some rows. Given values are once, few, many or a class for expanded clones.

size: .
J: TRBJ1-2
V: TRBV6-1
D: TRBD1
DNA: TGTGCCAGCAGTGACATAGGGACAGATGGCTACACCTTC
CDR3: CASSDIGTDGYTF

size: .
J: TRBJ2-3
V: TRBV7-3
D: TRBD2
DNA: TGTGCCAGCAGCCACGGACTAGCGGACCGCACAGATACGCAGTATTTT
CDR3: CASSHGLADRTDTQYF

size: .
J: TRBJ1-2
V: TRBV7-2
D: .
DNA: TGTGCCAGCAGCTTAAATCGGGAGGAGGGCTACACCTTC
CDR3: CASSLNREEGYTF

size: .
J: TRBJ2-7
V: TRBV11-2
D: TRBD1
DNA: TGTGCCAGCAGACGCGACAGGGTAGGAAGCTACGAGCAGTACTTC
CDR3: CASRRDRVGSYEQYF

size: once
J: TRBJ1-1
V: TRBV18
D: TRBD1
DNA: TGTGCCAGCTTACCGGGGGACAGGGACACTGAAGCTTTCTTT
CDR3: CASLPGDRDTEAFF

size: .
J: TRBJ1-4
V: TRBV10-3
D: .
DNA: TGTGCCATCAGTGAGCCGGACACGGGTGGGGAAAAACTGTTTTTT
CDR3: CAISEPDTGGEKLFF

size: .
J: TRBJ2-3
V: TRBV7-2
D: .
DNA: TGTGCCAGCAGCTTAAGTTTTCAGGATACGCAGTATTTT
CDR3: CASSLSFQDTQYF

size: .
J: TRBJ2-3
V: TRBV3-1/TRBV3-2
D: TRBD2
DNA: TGTGCCAGCAGCCCAGGACTAGAAACAGATACGCAGTATTTT
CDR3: CASSPGLETDTQYF

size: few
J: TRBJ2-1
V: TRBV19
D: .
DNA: TGTGCCAGTAGTATGGAGCAGCCATACAATGAGCAGTTCTTC
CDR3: CASSMEQPYNEQFF

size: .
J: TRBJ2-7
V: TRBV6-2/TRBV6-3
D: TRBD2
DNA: TGTGCCAGCAGCAAGGAGGCTAGCGGAGTCTACTACGAGCAGTACTTC
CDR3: CASSKEASGVYYEQYF

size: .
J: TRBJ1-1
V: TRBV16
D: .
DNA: TGTGCCAGCAGCCAAACAACAGGGACTGAAGCTTTCTTT
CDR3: CASSQTTGTEAFF

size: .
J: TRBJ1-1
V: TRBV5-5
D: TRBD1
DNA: TGTGCCAGCAGCCATCATTCTTCCCCGGGACAGGGGAACACTGAAGCTTTCTTT
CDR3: CASSHHSSPGQGNTEAFF

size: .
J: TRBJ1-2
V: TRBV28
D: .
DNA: TGTGCCAGCAGCCCCGGGGAGGGTACTGGCTACACCTTC
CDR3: CASSPGEGTGYTF

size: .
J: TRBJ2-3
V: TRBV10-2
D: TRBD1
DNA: TGCGCCAGCAACGACAGGGGCAGCACAGATACGCAGTATTTT
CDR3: CASNDRGSTDTQYF

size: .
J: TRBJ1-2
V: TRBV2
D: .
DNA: TGTGCCAGCAGTGAAACCAGGGCTAACTATGGCTACACCTTC
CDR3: CASSETRANYGYTF